The source of this T cell receptor beta chain is a study of CXCR3-negative and CXCR3-positive naive CD8 T cells. Turning to the study itself: With about 1.5 +/- 0.3 million reads per library, the TRB reads numbered some 150 million in total.

Findings and limits, study-wide: CXCR3-negative naive cells had less hydrophobic TRB CDR3s than did CXCR3-positive naive cells. Across naive subsets, surface CD5 expression was comparable, and TCR strength was inferred from properties of the TRB CDR3.

Libraries of TRB cDNA were made by 5' RACE and carried UMIs. TCRdb re-analyzed the 5' RACE reads; it lists each CDR3 protein once, without DNA. The sample features 6,000 or so distinct CDR3 sequences, with about 1.5% in its top ten. This clonotype is labeled medium-sized (0.01 to 0.1%) based on frequency. The antigen is undetermined. Germline V gene sequence: CDR1 ENHRY, CDR2 SYGVKD. The CDR3 totals 17 residues. This sequence was found in a human donor in good health. Some clones in this sample may be carry-over from other donors' samples. Sequencing used naive CXCR3- CD8+ T cells from blood. Subset denoted: CD45RO-CCR7+CD27+CD95- naive CD8+ T cells lacking CXCR3 (TNR3-). V and J are TRBV10-3 and TRBJ2-1; TCRdb's assignment of TRBD1 cannot be checked, as there is no DNA. CDR3 in amino acids: CAISDPESGPVDNEQFF.